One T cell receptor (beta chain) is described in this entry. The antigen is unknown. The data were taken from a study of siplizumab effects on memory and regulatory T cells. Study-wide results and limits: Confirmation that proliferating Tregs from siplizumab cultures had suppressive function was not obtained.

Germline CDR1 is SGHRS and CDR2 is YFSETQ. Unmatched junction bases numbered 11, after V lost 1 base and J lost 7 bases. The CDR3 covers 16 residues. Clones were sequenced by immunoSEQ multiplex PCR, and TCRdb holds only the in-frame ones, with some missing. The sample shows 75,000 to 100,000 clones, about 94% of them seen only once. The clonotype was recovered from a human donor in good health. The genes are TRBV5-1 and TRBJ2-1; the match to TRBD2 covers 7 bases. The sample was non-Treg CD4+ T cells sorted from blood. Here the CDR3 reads CASSLSRASGWNEQFF. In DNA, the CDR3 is TGCGCCAGCAGCTTGTCTCGGGCTAGCGGATGGAATGAGCAGTTCTTC.